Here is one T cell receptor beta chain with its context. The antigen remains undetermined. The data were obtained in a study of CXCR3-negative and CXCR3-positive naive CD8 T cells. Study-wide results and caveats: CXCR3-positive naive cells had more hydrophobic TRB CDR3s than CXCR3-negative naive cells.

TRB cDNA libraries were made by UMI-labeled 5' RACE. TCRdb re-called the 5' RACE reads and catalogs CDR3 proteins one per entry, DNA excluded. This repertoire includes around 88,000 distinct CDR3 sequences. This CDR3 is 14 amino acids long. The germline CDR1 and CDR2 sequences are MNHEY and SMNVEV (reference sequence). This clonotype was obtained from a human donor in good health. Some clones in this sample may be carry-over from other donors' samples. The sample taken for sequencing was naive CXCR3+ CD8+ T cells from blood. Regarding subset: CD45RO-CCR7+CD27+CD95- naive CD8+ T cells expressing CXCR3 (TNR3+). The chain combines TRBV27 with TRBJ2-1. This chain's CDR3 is CASKFSGSYNEQLF.